A single sample is the source of the 30 T cell receptor beta chains below, sequenced in a study of cytomegalovirus exposure and HLA in healthy donors. Profiling relied on immunoSEQ multiplex PCR, and the TCRdb table lists in-frame clones only, not all of them. The sample has about 330,000 clones, 86% seen once. The sample taken for sequencing was PBMCs. Receptors were obtained from a woman younger than 35 in good health and CMV-seronegative.

The V and J genes are TRBV5-1 and TRBJ2-7; 9 bases map to TRBD2. V dropped 0 bases and J dropped 2; count of bases not matched to a gene: 12. Germline CDR1 reads SGHRS; CDR2 reads YFSETQ. CDR3 length: 18 amino acids. The chain's CDR3 is CASSLDWSGAGGTYEQYF. CDR3 sequence (DNA): TGCGCCAGCAGCTTGGACTGGAGCGGAGCGGGAGGAACCTACGAGCAGTACTTC.

The V call is TRBV2, the J call TRBJ2-5, with 7 nucleotides matching TRBD2. The CDR3 runs to 15 residues. The trim removed 6 bases at V and 4 bases at J, leaving 11 bases unmatched. Germline lookup yields CDR1 SNHLY and CDR2 FYNNEI. The CDR3 is CASSPGLGSVETQYF. CDR3 coding DNA: TGTGCCAGCAGCCCCGGACTAGGCTCCGTAGAGACCCAGTACTTC.

V gene TRBV19 combines with J gene TRBJ1-2; D ambiguous. Germline CDR1 is LNHDA and CDR2 is SQIVND (reference sequence). The CDR3 contains 15 residues. Trimming took 3 bases from V and 4 from J, leaving 15 bases between them. The CDR3 is CASSINSPGGYGYTF. CDR3 DNA sequence: TGTGCCAGTAGTATCAACTCCCCGGGAGGCTATGGCTACACCTTC.

The chain couples TRBV2 to TRBJ2-1, with D tentatively TRBD2 (5 bases). CDR1 SNHLY and CDR2 FYNNEI come from the germline V gene. The CDR3 sequence is 13 residues long. V lost 10 bases to trimming and J lost 11 bases, with 21 bases between them. CDR3 loop: CATIPGELTKQFF. For the CDR3, the DNA is TGTGCCACCATTCCCGGGGAACTCACGAAGCAGTTCTTC.

The chain links TRBV4-1 to TRBJ1-1; 11 nucleotides line up with TRBD1. Trimming at V came to 0 bases and at J to 10 bases, leaving 7 bases not matched to a gene. Germline values: CDR1 MGHRA, CDR2 YSYEKL. CDR3 length equals 15 residues. DNA of the CDR3: TGCGCCAGCAGCCAAGATGGACAGGGGGCGAAAGGAGCTTTCTTT. Its protein is CASSQDGQGAKGAFF.

This chain uses TRBV27 with TRBJ2-3, with 9 bases fitting TRBD1. The CDR3 consists of 15 residues. The germline CDR1 and CDR2 sequences are MNHEY and SMNVEV (reference sequence). With 7 bases clipped from V and 4 bases from J, the junction kept 9 bases outside the gene matches. The CDR3 region has the DNA TGTGCCAGCAACCTAGGACAGGGGTTGGCAGATACGCAGTATTTT. Residues: CASNLGQGLADTQYF.

The chain uses TRBV6-6 and TRBJ2-2; TRBD1 is a possible D gene (6 bases). The CDR3 consists of 14 residues. Trimming cost V 7 bases and J 5 bases, with 14 bases left between them. From germline, CDR1 is MNHNY and CDR2 SVGAGI (reference sequence). The CDR3 region is CASTSGQLTGELFF. The CDR3 DNA follows: TGTGCCAGCACCTCGGGACAATTAACCGGGGAGCTGTTTTTT.

The gene calls are TRBV6-5 and TRBJ2-6; maybe TRBD1 (5 bases). Trimming took 5 bases from V and 4 from J, leaving 9 bases between them. The germline gives CDR1 MNHEY, CDR2 SVGAGI. This CDR3 region has 14 residues. The CDR3 bases are TGTGCCAGCAGTCAGGGTTTAGGGGCCAACGTCCTGACTTTC. It codes for CASSQGLGANVLTF.

This clone occurred once. The chain's CDR3 is CASSLTGGRSYEQYF. The CDR3 DNA reads as TGCGCCAGCAGCTTGACTGGCGGGAGGTCCTACGAGCAGTACTTC. This chain connects TRBV5-1 to TRBJ2-7, with TRBD2 identical over 8 bases. The CDR3 spans 15 residues. The trim removed 1 base at V and 1 base at J, leaving 4 bases unmatched. Germline CDR1 and CDR2: SGHRS and YFSETQ.

This chain links TRBV9 with TRBJ2-3; D is perhaps TRBD2 (6 bases). Trimming removed 0 bases from V and 6 bases from J, with 14 bases in between. There are 15 residues in the CDR3. CDR1 is SGDLS and CDR2 is YYNGEE in the germline V gene. This chain's CDR3 is CASSVAGAALDTQYF. DNA for the CDR3: TGTGCCAGCAGCGTAGCGGGAGCGGCCTTGGATACGCAGTATTTT.

The chain recombines TRBV28 with TRBJ1-5, with D possibly TRBD1 on 6 matching bases. This CDR3 contains 15 residues. The V gene's germline CDR1 is MDHEN and CDR2 SYDVKM. V was trimmed by 2 bases and J by 6 bases, leaving 14 bases between them. The CDR3: CASSLQGRATQPQHF. The CDR3 coding sequence is TGTGCCAGCAGTTTACAGGGGAGGGCAACTCAGCCCCAGCATTTT.

The chain links TRBV2 to TRBJ2-5, with 13 positions matching TRBD2. The CDR3 contains 15 residues. Germline V gene sequence: CDR1 SNHLY, CDR2 FYNNEI. V lost 4 bases to trimming and J lost 2 bases; unmatched junction nucleotides: 1. CDR3 nucleotide sequence: TGTGCCAGCAGTGGGGGACTAGCGGGGCAAGAGACCCAGTACTTC. This encodes CASSGGLAGQETQYF.

This chain joins TRBV7-3 and TRBJ1-5, with D uncertain. CDR3 length: 8 residues. In germline, CDR1 is SGHTA, CDR2 FQGTGA. V was trimmed by 10 bases and J by 9 bases, leaving 4 bases between them. The CDR3 nucleotides are TGTGCCACCCGGCCCCAGCATTTT. The encoded protein is CATRPQHF.

V usage is TRBV29-1 and J usage is TRBJ2-3; D is unclear. CDR3 length: 11 residues. CDR1 SQVTM and CDR2 ANQGSEA come from the germline V gene. V gave up 1 base and J gave up 3 bases, with 2 bases separating them. For the CDR3, the DNA is TGCAGCGTTGAAGTAACAGATACGCAGTATTTT. Translated, it gives CSVEVTDTQYF.

V usage is TRBV2 and J usage is TRBJ2-7, with 8 bases aligning to TRBD1. V gave up 7 bases and J gave up 4 bases; unmatched junction bases: 6. From germline, CDR1 is SNHLY and CDR2 FYNNEI. The CDR3 extends over 13 amino acids. The CDR3 spells CASMIRGQYEQYF. The DNA for the CDR3 is TGTGCCAGCATGATCAGGGGGCAATACGAGCAGTACTTC.

This sequence joins TRBV28 and TRBJ2-3; TRBD2 matches at 12 bases. The CDR3 totals 16 residues. Germline CDR1 is MDHEN and CDR2 is SYDVKM. V was pared by 5 bases and J by 0 bases, with 3 bases of the junction left unmatched. The CDR3 region is CASSRGTSGSTDTQYF. DNA of the CDR3: TGTGCCAGCAGTCGCGGGACTAGCGGGAGCACAGATACGCAGTATTTT.

The rearrangement uses TRBV6-6 and TRBJ2-7; 10 nucleotides match TRBD2. V was clipped by 6 bases and J by 3 bases; unmatched bases: 5. The CDR3 contains 14 residues. CDR1 is MNHNY and CDR2 is SVGAGI in the germline V gene (reference sequence). CDR3 residues: CASRRTSGLYEQYF. CDR3 nucleotides: TGTGCCAGCAGGAGGACTAGCGGACTCTACGAGCAGTACTTC.

This clone was seen more than once but under ten times. The rearrangement links TRBV2 to TRBJ1-2, with 7 bases lining up with TRBD1. The length of the CDR3 is 14 residues. Germline CDR1 and CDR2: SNHLY and FYNNEI. V was pared by 8 bases and J by 14 bases, with 20 bases of the junction left unmatched. The CDR3 loop is CASDREITTPYATF. In DNA, the CDR3 is TGTGCCAGCGACAGGGAGATTACTACCCCCTATGCTACCTTC. Variable domain in full (rest from reference TRBV2 and TRBJ1-2): EPEVTQTPSHQVTQMGQEVILRCVPISNHLYFYWYRQILGQKVEFLVSFYNNEISEKSEIFDDQFSVERPDGSNFTLKIRSTKLEDSAMYFCASDREITTPYATFGSGTRLTVV.

This clone was observed a single time. The genes are TRBV4-1 and TRBJ2-7; maybe TRBD2 (6 bases). The CDR3 spans 13 residues. Germline V gives CDR1 MGHRA, CDR2 YSYEKL. With 4 bases removed from V and 8 bases from J, the gap between germline ends came to 15 bases. This chain's CDR3 is CASSLGWREKQYF. CDR3 bases: TGCGCCAGCAGCCTTGGGTGGAGGGAGAAGCAGTACTTC.

The gene calls are TRBV5-4 and TRBJ2-6, with 7 positions matching TRBD1. Looked up from germline, CDR1 is SGHNT and CDR2 is YYREEE (reference sequence). The ends lost 0 bases at V and 0 bases at J; junction bases unmatched: 6. The CDR3 spans 18 residues. The CDR3 spells CASSLGTGFSSGANVLTF. In nucleotides, the CDR3 is TGTGCCAGCAGCTTGGGGACAGGATTTTCCTCTGGGGCCAACGTCCTGACTTTC. The complete variable domain, with remaining parts taken from reference TRBV5-4 and TRBJ2-6, reads ETGVTQSPTHLIKTRGQQVTLRCSSQSGHNTVSWYQQALGQGPQFIFQYYREEENGRGNFPPRFSGLQFPNYSSELNVNALELDDSALYLCASSLGTGFSSGANVLTFGAGSRLTVL.

This chain connects TRBV5-1 to TRBJ2-1; 15 bases are shared with TRBD2. The germline gives CDR1 SGHRS, CDR2 YFSETQ. The length of the CDR3 is 19 residues. J lost 0 bases, V lost 3 bases, and 7 bases had no gene match. This CDR3 is CASSSGLAGGTSSYNEQFF. Here the CDR3 DNA reads TGCGCCAGCAGCTCGGGACTAGCGGGAGGTACGAGCTCCTACAATGAGCAGTTCTTC.

This sequence joins TRBV6-5 and TRBJ2-7; the match to TRBD1 covers 7 bases. The CDR3 is made up of 14 amino acids. Trimming removed 6 bases from V and 0 bases from J; junction bases left unmatched: 5. Germline CDR1 reads MNHEY; CDR2 reads SVGAGI. The CDR3 DNA follows: TGTGCCAGCAGCGACAGGGTAAGCTCCTACGAGCAGTACTTC. Its translation: CASSDRVSSYEQYF.

This clone was counted once. The chain joins TRBV4-3 to TRBJ2-3, with TRBD2 matching over 9 bases. The CDR3 runs 16 residues. CDR1 and CDR2 from the germline V gene are LGHNA and YSLEER. J gave up 3 bases and V 0 bases, and 4 bases lay outside the gene matches. The DNA of the CDR3 is TGCGCCAGCAGCCAAGACGCGGGAGGGCCAACAGATACGCAGTATTTT. Its translation: CASSQDAGGPTDTQYF.

This chain joins TRBV11-2 and TRBJ1-3, with 11 positions matching TRBD1. J was trimmed by 0 bases and V by 5 bases; bases with no gene match: 3. The CDR3 runs to 16 residues. CDR1 and CDR2 (germline): SGHAT, FQNNGV. The CDR3 reads CASSRTGGNSGNTIYF. The CDR3 DNA sequence: TGTGCCAGCAGCCGGACAGGGGGCAACTCTGGAAACACCATATATTTT. Looking up the rest from reference TRBV11-2 and TRBJ1-3 gives the full variable domain: EAGVAQSPRYKIIEKRQSVAFWCNPISGHATLYWYQQILGQGPKLLIQFQNNGVVDDSQLPKDRFSAERLKGVDSTLKIQPAKLEDSAVYLCASSRTGGNSGNTIYFGEGSWLTVV.

The rearrangement uses TRBV28 and TRBJ2-7; 7 nucleotides match TRBD2. The germline V gene has CDR1 MDHEN and CDR2 SYDVKM. Losses at the gene ends were 8 bases for V and 1 base for J; bases not matched to a gene: 5. The CDR3 has 13 amino acids. The CDR3 protein is CASWEGASYEQYF. CDR3 coding DNA: TGTGCCAGCTGGGAGGGAGCATCCTACGAGCAGTACTTC.

This sequence joins TRBV19 and TRBJ1-5; 8 bases line up with TRBD1. The CDR3 totals 13 residues. Germline CDR1 reads LNHDA; CDR2 reads SQIVND (reference sequence). Germline trimming cut 9 bases from V and 5 bases from J; bases unmatched to any gene: 6. CDR3 DNA sequence: TGTGCCAGCACGGACAGGGTGTATCAGCCCCAGCATTTT. Translated: CASTDRVYQPQHF. The full variable domain, its missing parts supplied by reference TRBV19 and TRBJ1-5, is DGGITQSPKYLFRKEGQNVTLSCEQNLNHDAMYWYRQDPGQGLRLIYYSQIVNDFQKGDIAEGYSVSREKKESFPLTVTSAQKNPTAFYLCASTDRVYQPQHFGDGTRLSIL.

The chain recombines TRBV15 with TRBJ2-3; D is ambiguous. This CDR3 spans 14 amino acids. Trimming removed 0 bases from V and 2 bases from J, with 6 bases in between. CDR1 is LNHNV, CDR2 YYDKDF, per germline (reference sequence). DNA for the CDR3: TGTGCCACCAGCAGAGATCGGGTCACAGATACGCAGTATTTT. Encoded protein: CATSRDRVTDTQYF. Filled out from reference TRBV15 and TRBJ2-3, the complete variable domain reads DAMVIQNPRYQVTQFGKPVTLSCSQTLNHNVMYWYQQKSSQAPKLLFHYYDKDFNNEADTPDNFQSRRPNTSFCFLDIRSPGLGDTAMYLCATSRDRVTDTQYFGPGTRLTVL.

DNA for the CDR3: TGTGCCAGCAGCGCAGGACTAGCGGGCGGGGGAGATACGCAGTATTTT. The encoded protein is CASSAGLAGGGDTQYF. The chain has TRBV7-9 and TRBJ2-3; 11 bases are a match to TRBD2. This CDR3 has 16 amino acids. Trimming removed 5 bases from V and 5 bases from J; junction bases left unmatched: 9. Germline CDR1 and CDR2: SEHNR and FQNEAQ (reference sequence).

The chain joins TRBV29-1 to TRBJ1-1, with 9 bases lining up with TRBD1. The V gene end was trimmed by 7 bases and the J gene end by 3 bases; junction bases not matched to a gene: 9. Germline V gene lookup returns CDR1 SQVTM and CDR2 ANQGSEA. The CDR3 runs to 14 residues. Here the CDR3 DNA reads TGCAGCGCGAAACAGGACAGGGGAGACACTGAAGCTTTCTTT. Translated, it gives CSAKQDRGDTEAFF.

The rearrangement uses TRBV19 and TRBJ1-5; the D gene is possibly TRBD1 (6 bases). Per the germline V gene, CDR1 is LNHDA and CDR2 is SQIVND (reference sequence). The CDR3 loop spans 17 amino acids. Trimming removed 1 base from V and 4 bases from J, with 17 bases in between. The CDR3 loop is CASSIVGGRGGNQPQHF. The CDR3 bases are TGTGCCAGTAGTATAGTGGGGGGCAGGGGAGGGAATCAGCCCCAGCATTTT. The full variable domain, in which reference TRBV19 and TRBJ1-5 provide the parts outside the CDR3, is DGGITQSPKYLFRKEGQNVTLSCEQNLNHDAMYWYRQDPGQGLRLIYYSQIVNDFQKGDIAEGYSVSREKKESFPLTVTSAQKNPTAFYLCASSIVGGRGGNQPQHFGDGTRLSIL.